Listed below are T cell receptor beta chains from one sample, sequenced in a study of OX40 agonist ivuxolimab in advanced cancers. The assay was immunoSEQ multiplex PCR, and TCRdb's table has in-frame clones only and misses some. This table holds tens of thousands of clones, over 75% found once. Material: CD4+ or CD8+ T cells sorted from blood, obtained in a trial of the OX40 agonist ivuxolimab. The receptor source for this set is an adult with an advanced solid tumor such as melanoma, head and neck, liver or kidney cancer. The CDR3 runs from the conserved cysteine through the conserved F or W. Each record gives: V gene, clone size, CDR3 length, J gene, D gene, CDR3 DNA, CDR3 protein. A D gene is named only where the DNA matches it firmly. Where a row states a size, it is once, few, many or the class of an expanded clone; other rows omit it.

>TRBV7-9|once|14|TRBJ2-7|NA
TGTGCCAGCAGCGGCCGGGACTGGACCTACGAGCAGTACTTC
CASSGRDWTYEQYF
>TRBV7-6|NA|15|TRBJ1-2|NA
TGTACCAGCAGCCCCTCGACAGCGGCTAACTATGGCTACACCTTC
CTSSPSTAANYGYTF
>TRBV7-6|NA|13|TRBJ1-2|NA
TGTGCCAGCAGCGTCAACGGTTACAGGGGCTACACCTTC
CASSVNGYRGYTF
>TRBV12-5|NA|13|TRBJ1-1|NA
TGTGCTAGTGGTTTGGTATCCCGGACTGAAGCTTTCTTT
CASGLVSRTEAFF
>TRBV25-1|NA|13|TRBJ2-7|NA
TGTGCCAGCAGTGAATCGTACAGCTACGAGCAGTACTTC
CASSESYSYEQYF
>TRBV5-1|NA|16|TRBJ2-1|TRBD2
TGCGCCAGCAGCTCCGGGACTAGCGGGACTTACAATGAGCAGTTCTTC
CASSSGTSGTYNEQFF
>TRBV13|NA|17|TRBJ2-1|TRBD2
TGTGCCAGCAGCTTTTCAATAGCGGGCCGGTCCTACAATGAGCAGTTCTTC
CASSFSIAGRSYNEQFF
>TRBV5-6|NA|16|TRBJ2-7|TRBD2
TGTGCCAGCAGCTCCTTAACTAGCGGAGGCTACTCCGAGCAGTACTTC
CASSSLTSGGYSEQYF
>TRBV19|NA|14|TRBJ2-7|NA
TGTGCCAGTAGTTGGGTAGACGGTACCTACGAGCAGTACTTC
CASSWVDGTYEQYF
>TRBV10-3|NA|16|TRBJ2-7|TRBD2
TGTGCCATCAGTCCGCCCTCAGCGGGAGGGCCTCACGAGCAGTACTTC
CAISPPSAGGPHEQYF
>TRBV7-9|NA|12|TRBJ2-7|NA
TGTGCCAGCAGCTTAATCACTCGGGAGCAGTACTTC
CASSLITREQYF
>TRBV4-1|NA|14|TRBJ2-7|TRBD1
TGCGCCAGCAGCCAGAGACAGGGGTTCCACGAGCAGTACTTC
CASSQRQGFHEQYF
>TRBV2|NA|15|TRBJ2-1|TRBD2
TGTGCCAGCAGAGCGACTAGCGGGAGTAGTAATGAGCAGTTCTTC
CASRATSGSSNEQFF
>TRBV27|NA|15|TRBJ2-3|TRBD2
TGTGCCAGCAGTAGATCGGGAGGAGATTGGTATACGCAGTATTTT
CASSRSGGDWYTQYF
>TRBV19|NA|15|TRBJ2-1|NA
TGTGCCAGTAGTATATTTTTTCAGGGTTACAATGAGCAGTTCTTC
CASSIFFQGYNEQFF
>TRBV7-2|few|13|TRBJ1-5|NA
TGTGCCAGCAGCTCGGATAGCAATCAGCCCCAGCATTTT
CASSSDSNQPQHF
>TRBV6-5|NA|15|TRBJ2-1|NA
TGTGCCAGCAGTTACCGACTCGCCAGGGGCAATGAGCAGTTCTTC
CASSYRLARGNEQFF
>TRBV19|once|15|TRBJ2-2|NA
TGTGCCAGTAGTATTGTTGGTGGGAACACCGGGGAGCTGTTTTTT
CASSIVGGNTGELFF
>TRBV7-6|NA|16|TRBJ2-7|TRBD2
TGTGCCAGCAGGCCTCTAGCGGGAGGAACCTCCTTGGAGCAGTACTTC
CASRPLAGGTSLEQYF
>TRBV10-3|once|21|TRBJ2-3|TRBD2
TGTGCCATCAGTGAGGGGCCCGTGACTAGCGGGAGGGCCGGTGGCACAGATACGCAGTATTTT
CAISEGPVTSGRAGGTDTQYF
>TRBV7-9|NA|15|TRBJ2-1|TRBD2
TGTGCCAGCAGCCAAAGGACTAGCGGGAGCGATGAGCAGTTCTTC
CASSQRTSGSDEQFF
>TRBV27|NA|16|TRBJ2-7|NA
TGTGCCAGCAGTTTCGGCCCCGGGACAATTTCCTACGAGCAGTACTTC
CASSFGPGTISYEQYF
>TRBV27|once|16|TRBJ2-2|TRBD2
TGTGCCAGCAGTTTATTCTCCGGGGGGTACACCGGGGAGCTGTTTTTT
CASSLFSGGYTGELFF
>TRBV5-6|NA|15|TRBJ2-7|NA
TGTGCCAGCAGCCTACCGGGACCGGACATGGACGAGCAGTACTTC
CASSLPGPDMDEQYF
>TRBV15|NA|17|TRBJ2-5|NA
TGTGCCACCAGCAGAGATTCCGCGTGGACAGATCAAGAGACCCAGTACTTC
CATSRDSAWTDQETQYF
>TRBV27|NA|15|TRBJ2-7|TRBD1
TGTGCCAGCAGTTTGGGGACAGGGGGCCCCTACGAGCAGTACTTC
CASSLGTGGPYEQYF
>TRBV11-2|NA|16|TRBJ1-1|NA
TGTGCCAGCAGCTCGACGCAGGGATGGGCTAATACTGAAGCTTTCTTT
CASSSTQGWANTEAFF
>TRBV29-1|NA|16|TRBJ2-1|NA
TGCAGCGTTGAAACCCAACGCTCAGCCAGCTACAATGAGCAGTTCTTC
CSVETQRSASYNEQFF
>TRBV27|NA|13|TRBJ1-5|NA
TGTGCCAGCAGTTTAGGCAGCAATCAGCCCCAGCATTTT
CASSLGSNQPQHF
>TRBV13|NA|15|TRBJ2-7|TRBD1
TGTGCCAGCAGCGGGGACAGGGGGAGCTCCTACGAGCAGTACTTC
CASSGDRGSSYEQYF
>TRBV29-1|once|17|TRBJ1-1|NA
TGCAGCGTTGACGCGGCGGGGGGGGACGGAGTGAACACTGAAGCTTTCTTT
CSVDAAGGDGVNTEAFF
>TRBV20-1|NA|11|TRBJ2-3|TRBD2
TGCAGTGCCCGACTAGCGGGAGGGGAGTATTTT
CSARLAGGEYF
>TRBV27|once|14|TRBJ2-7|NA
TGTGCCAGCAGTTGGGGCGGTAGGAGAAACGAGCAGTACTTC
CASSWGGRRNEQYF
>TRBV21-1|NA|19|TRBJ2-3|NA
TGTGCCAGCAGCAAATTGGCAGTAGCGGGAGGCCCAAGCACAGATACGCAGTATTTT
CASSKLAVAGGPSTDTQYF
>TRBV7-9|NA|15|TRBJ2-7|NA
TGTGCCAGCAGCTACATGACAGGTGTAGGCTACGAGCAGTACTTC
CASSYMTGVGYEQYF
>TRBV4-1|few|13|TRBJ1-3|NA
TGCGCCAGCAGCCAAGATTGGCGAAACACCATATATTTT
CASSQDWRNTIYF
>TRBV9|NA|12|TRBJ2-7|TRBD2
TGTGCCAGCAGCCCGCCGGGGGGTGAGCAGTACTTC
CASSPPGGEQYF
>TRBV11-2|NA|11|TRBJ2-7|NA
TGTGCCAGCAGCTTAGTGGGTGAGCAGTACTTC
CASSLVGEQYF
>TRBV6-6|NA|14|TRBJ2-3|NA
TGTGCCAGCAGTTACCAAGGCCTCACAGATACGCAGTATTTT
CASSYQGLTDTQYF
>TRBV19|NA|16|TRBJ2-7|NA
TGTGCCAGTAGTATGTGGTCTGGGGACCCTTCCTACGAGCAGTACTTC
CASSMWSGDPSYEQYF
>TRBV19|NA|12|TRBJ2-7|NA
TGTGCCAGTAGTGAAAGACTCTACGAGCAGTACTTC
CASSERLYEQYF
>TRBV11-2|NA|15|TRBJ1-5|NA
TGTGCCAGCAGTTCCGGGACAAGGGTCAATCAGCCCCAGCATTTT
CASSSGTRVNQPQHF
>TRBV30|NA|12|TRBJ2-7|NA
TGTGCCCTGAAAGGAGTCCGCCACGAGCAGTACTTC
CALKGVRHEQYF
>TRBV10-2|NA|15|TRBJ1-2|TRBD1
TGCGCCAGCGGATGGGACAGGATTACTAACTATGGCTACACCTTC
CASGWDRITNYGYTF
>TRBV29-1|NA|14|TRBJ2-1|NA
TGCAGCGTTGAACTCCCCCAGGGCTACAATGAGCAGTTCTTC
CSVELPQGYNEQFF
>TRBV19|NA|15|TRBJ2-2|NA
TGTGCCAGTAGTATGCGGGACTCGCCTTTCCGGGAGCTGTTTTTT
CASSMRDSPFRELFF
>TRBV29-1|NA|13|TRBJ2-7|TRBD1
TGCAGCGTTGAAAAACAGGGGGCTCACGAGCAGTACTTC
CSVEKQGAHEQYF
>TRBV5-6|NA|13|TRBJ2-7|NA
TGTGCCAGCAGCTTGGACGCTAACTACGAGCAGTACTTC
CASSLDANYEQYF
>TRBV7-6|NA|17|TRBJ2-7|NA
TGTGCCAGCAGCTTAGGGGCCCGACCTGAGAGCTCCTACGAGCAGTACTTC
CASSLGARPESSYEQYF
>TRBV5-1|once|17|TRBJ2-3|TRBD1
TGCGCCAGCAGCTTGGCCTTTGACAGGGTCAGCACAGATACGCAGTATTTT
CASSLAFDRVSTDTQYF
>TRBV6-5|NA|15|TRBJ2-7|NA
TGTGCCAGCAGTATCTACGGGACTGGCTCCTACGAGCAGTACTTC
CASSIYGTGSYEQYF
>TRBV14|NA|18|TRBJ2-3|NA
TGTGCCAGCAGCCAAGAAACGAGCAGTTGGACAGCCACAGATACGCAGTATTTT
CASSQETSSWTATDTQYF
>TRBV7-8|NA|16|TRBJ1-4|NA
TGTGCCAGCAGCCCTATAAGCGGGGGGGGTAATGAAAAACTGTTTTTT
CASSPISGGGNEKLFF
>TRBV5-8|NA|14|TRBJ2-1|NA
TGTGCCAGCAGCCAGGGGGACTACTACAATGAGCAGTTCTTC
CASSQGDYYNEQFF